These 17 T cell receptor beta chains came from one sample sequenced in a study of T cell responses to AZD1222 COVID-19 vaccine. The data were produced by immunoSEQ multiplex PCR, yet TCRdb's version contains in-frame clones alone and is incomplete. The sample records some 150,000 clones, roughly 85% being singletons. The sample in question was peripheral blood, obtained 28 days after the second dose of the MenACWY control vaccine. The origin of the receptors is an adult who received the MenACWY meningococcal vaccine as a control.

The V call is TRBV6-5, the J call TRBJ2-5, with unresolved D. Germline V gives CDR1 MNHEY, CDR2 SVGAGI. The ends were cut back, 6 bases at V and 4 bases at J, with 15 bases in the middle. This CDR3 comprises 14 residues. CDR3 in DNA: TGTGCCAGCAGCCCCCCAGAAGGACGAGAGACCCAGTACTTC. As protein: CASSPPEGRETQYF.

The CDR3 bases are TGTGCCAGCAGCGTAGCCGGGACCCGTATTTATGAGCAGTTCTTC. Its protein is CASSVAGTRIYEQFF. The chain uses TRBV9 and TRBJ2-1, with D perhaps assigned TRBD1 or TRBD2 (5 bases each). The CDR3 has 15 amino acids. Trimming took 0 bases from V and 8 from J, leaving 15 bases between them. Germline V lookup: CDR1 SGDLS, CDR2 YYNGEE. The full variable domain, completed using reference TRBV9 and TRBJ2-1, is DSGVTQTPKHLITATGQRVTLRCSPRSGDLSVYWYQQSLDQGLQFLIQYYNGEERAKGNILERFSAQQFPDLHSELNLSSLELGDSALYFCASSVAGTRIYEQFFGPGTRLTVL.

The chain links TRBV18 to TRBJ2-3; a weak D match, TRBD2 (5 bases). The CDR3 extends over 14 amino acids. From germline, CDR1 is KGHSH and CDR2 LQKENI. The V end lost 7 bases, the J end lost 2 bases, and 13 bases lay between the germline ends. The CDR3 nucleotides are TGTGCCAGCTTATCCCGGGGTTCCACAGATACGCAGTATTTT. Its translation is CASLSRGSTDTQYF.

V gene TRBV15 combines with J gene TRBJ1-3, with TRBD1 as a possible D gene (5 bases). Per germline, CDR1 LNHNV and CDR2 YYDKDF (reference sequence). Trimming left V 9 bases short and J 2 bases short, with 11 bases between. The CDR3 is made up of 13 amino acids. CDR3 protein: CATTTEPGNTIYF. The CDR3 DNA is TGTGCCACTACGACAGAACCTGGAAACACCATATATTTT. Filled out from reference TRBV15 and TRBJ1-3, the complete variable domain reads DAMVIQNPRYQVTQFGKPVTLSCSQTLNHNVMYWYQQKSSQAPKLLFHYYDKDFNNEADTPDNFQSRRPNTSFCFLDIRSPGLGDTAMYLCATTTEPGNTIYFGEGSWLTVV.

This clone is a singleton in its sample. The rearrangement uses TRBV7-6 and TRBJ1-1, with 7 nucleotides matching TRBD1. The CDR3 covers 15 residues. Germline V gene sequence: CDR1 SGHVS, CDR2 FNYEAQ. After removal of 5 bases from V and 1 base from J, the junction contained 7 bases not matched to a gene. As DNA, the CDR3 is TGTGCCAGCAGCCTGGGACAGTCTAGGAACACTGAAGCTTTCTTT. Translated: CASSLGQSRNTEAFF.

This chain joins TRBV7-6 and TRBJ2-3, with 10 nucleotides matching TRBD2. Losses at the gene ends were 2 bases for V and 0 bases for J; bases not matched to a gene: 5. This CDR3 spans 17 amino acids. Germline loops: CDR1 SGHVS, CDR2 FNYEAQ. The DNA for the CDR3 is TGTGCCAGCAGCTTACGGGCTAGCGGGGGTAGCACAGATACGCAGTATTTT. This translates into CASSLRASGGSTDTQYF. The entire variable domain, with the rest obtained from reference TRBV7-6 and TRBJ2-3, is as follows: GAGVSQSPRYKVTKRGQDVALRCDPISGHVSLYWYRQALGQGPEFLTYFNYEAQQDKSGLPNDRFSAERPEGSISTLTIQRTEQRDSAMYRCASSLRASGGSTDTQYFGPGTRLTVL.

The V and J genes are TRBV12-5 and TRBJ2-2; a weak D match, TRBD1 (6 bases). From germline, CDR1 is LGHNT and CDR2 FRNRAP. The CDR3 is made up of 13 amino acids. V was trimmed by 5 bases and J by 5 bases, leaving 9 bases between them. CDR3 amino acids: CASGRTETGELFF. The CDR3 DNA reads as TGTGCTAGTGGTCGGACAGAAACCGGGGAGCTGTTTTTT.

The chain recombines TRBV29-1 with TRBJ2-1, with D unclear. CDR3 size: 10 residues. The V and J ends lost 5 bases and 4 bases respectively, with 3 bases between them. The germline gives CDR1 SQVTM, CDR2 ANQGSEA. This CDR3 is CSVLYNEQFF. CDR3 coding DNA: TGCAGCGTTCTTTACAATGAGCAGTTCTTC.

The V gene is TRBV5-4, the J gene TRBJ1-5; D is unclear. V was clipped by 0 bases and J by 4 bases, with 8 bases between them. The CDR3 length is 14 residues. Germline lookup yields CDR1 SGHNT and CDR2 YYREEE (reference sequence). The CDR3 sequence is CASSLAGMNQPQHF. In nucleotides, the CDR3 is TGTGCCAGCAGCTTGGCGGGGATGAATCAGCCCCAGCATTTT.

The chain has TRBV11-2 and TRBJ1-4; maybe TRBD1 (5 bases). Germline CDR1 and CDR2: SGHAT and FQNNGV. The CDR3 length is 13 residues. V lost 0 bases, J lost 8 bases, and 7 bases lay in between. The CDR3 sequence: CASSLDRGEKLFF. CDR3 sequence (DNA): TGTGCCAGCAGCTTAGATCGGGGGGAAAAACTGTTTTTT.

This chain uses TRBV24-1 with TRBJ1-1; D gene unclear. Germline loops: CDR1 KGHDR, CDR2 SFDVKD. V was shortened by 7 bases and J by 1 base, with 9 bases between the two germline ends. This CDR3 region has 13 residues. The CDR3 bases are TGTGCCACCAGGGACGTGTCGAACACTGAAGCTTTCTTT. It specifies CATRDVSNTEAFF.

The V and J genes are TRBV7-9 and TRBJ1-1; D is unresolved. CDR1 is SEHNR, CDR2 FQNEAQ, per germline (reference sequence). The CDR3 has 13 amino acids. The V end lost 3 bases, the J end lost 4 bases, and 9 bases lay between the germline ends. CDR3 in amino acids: CASSLELTTEAFF. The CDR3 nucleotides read TGTGCCAGCAGCTTGGAGCTAACCACTGAAGCTTTCTTT.

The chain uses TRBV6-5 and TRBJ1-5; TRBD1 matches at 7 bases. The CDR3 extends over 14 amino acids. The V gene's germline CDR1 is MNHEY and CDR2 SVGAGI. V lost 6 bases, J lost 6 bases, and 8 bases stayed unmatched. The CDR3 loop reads CASSRDSRGQPQHF. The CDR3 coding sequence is TGTGCCAGCAGCCGGGACAGTCGTGGTCAGCCCCAGCATTTT.

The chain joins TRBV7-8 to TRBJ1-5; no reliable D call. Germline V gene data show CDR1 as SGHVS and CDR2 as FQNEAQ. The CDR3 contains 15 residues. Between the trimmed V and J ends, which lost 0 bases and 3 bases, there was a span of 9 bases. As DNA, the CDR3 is TGTGCCAGCAGCTTAGCGGGCCGGTTCAATCAGCCCCAGCATTTT. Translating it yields CASSLAGRFNQPQHF.

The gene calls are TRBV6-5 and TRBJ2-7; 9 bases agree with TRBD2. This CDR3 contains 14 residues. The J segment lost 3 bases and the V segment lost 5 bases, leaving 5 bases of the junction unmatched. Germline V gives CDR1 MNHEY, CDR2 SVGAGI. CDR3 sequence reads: CASSPGLALYEQYF. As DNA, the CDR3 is TGTGCCAGCAGTCCGGGACTAGCACTCTACGAGCAGTACTTC.

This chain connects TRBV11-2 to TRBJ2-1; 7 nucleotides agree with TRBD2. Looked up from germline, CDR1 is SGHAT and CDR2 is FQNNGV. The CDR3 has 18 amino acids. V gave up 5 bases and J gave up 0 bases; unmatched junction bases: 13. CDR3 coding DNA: TGTGCCAGCAGCGCACCGGGACTACCCCCGAGCTCCTACAATGAGCAGTTCTTC. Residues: CASSAPGLPPSSYNEQFF.

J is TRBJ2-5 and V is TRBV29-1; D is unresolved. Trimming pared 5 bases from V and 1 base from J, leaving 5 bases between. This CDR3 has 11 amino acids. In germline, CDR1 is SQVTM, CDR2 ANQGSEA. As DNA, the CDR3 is TGCAGCGTTCGAACCCAAGAGACCCAGTACTTC. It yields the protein CSVRTQETQYF.